Sequencing of this TCR beta chain was carried out in a study of T cells expressing NK-cell markers. Overall study results and limits: The dominant NKG2C+ clonotypes represented roughly 1.0-7.5% of CD8+ T cells in about six donors.

A word on this clonotype: The target antigen is unknown.

TCRdb reprocessed the 5' RACE reads, keeping one entry per CDR3 protein, no DNA. This listing includes 150,000 to 170,000 distinct CDR3 sequences. The TCR originated in a woman aged 50 to 65 in good health. Sequenced input: blood T cells: a sorted CD56 or NKG2C T cell subset, CD4+ or CD8+ T cells, or bulk PBMC T cells (not recorded which).

CDR3 protein: CASSLLQGEAFF. The chain has TRBV27 and TRBJ1-1; TCRdb picks TRBD1, but there is no DNA to check that call. This CDR3 is 12 amino acids long. Germline lookup yields CDR1 MNHEY and CDR2 SMNVEV (reference sequence).